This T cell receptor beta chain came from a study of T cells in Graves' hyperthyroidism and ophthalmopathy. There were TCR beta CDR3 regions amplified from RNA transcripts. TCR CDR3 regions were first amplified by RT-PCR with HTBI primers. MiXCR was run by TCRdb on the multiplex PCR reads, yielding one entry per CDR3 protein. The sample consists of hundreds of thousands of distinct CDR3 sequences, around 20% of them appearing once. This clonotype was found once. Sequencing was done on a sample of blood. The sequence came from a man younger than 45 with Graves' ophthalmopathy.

The CDR3 region is CASSQDRVGVYGYTF. In nucleotides, the CDR3 is TGCGCCAGCAGCCAAGATCGGGTGGGGGTCTATGGCTACACCTTC. V usage is TRBV4-1 and J usage is TRBJ1-2, with a possible D match to TRBD1 (5 bases). V was cut by 0 bases and J by 4 bases, with 12 bases left in between. The CDR3 extends over 15 amino acids. From germline, CDR1 is MGHRA and CDR2 YSYEKL.